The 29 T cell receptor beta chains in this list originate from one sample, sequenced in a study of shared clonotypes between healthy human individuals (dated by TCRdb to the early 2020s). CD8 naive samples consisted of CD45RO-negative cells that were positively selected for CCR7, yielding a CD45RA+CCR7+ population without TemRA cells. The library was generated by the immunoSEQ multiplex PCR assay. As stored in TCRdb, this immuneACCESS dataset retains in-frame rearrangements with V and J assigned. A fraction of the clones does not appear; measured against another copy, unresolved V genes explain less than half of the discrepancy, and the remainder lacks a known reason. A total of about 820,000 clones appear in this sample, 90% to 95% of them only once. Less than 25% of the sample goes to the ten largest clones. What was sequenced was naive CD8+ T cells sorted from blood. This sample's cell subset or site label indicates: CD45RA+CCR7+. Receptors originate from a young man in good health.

For the CDR3, the DNA is TGTGCCTGGGTAGAGGGGGTCAGCTCCTACAATGAGCAGTTCTTC. Amino acids: CAWVEGVSSYNEQFF. The chain is built from TRBV30 and TRBJ2-1; TRBD1 might be the D (6 bases). Germline lookup yields CDR1 GTSNPN and CDR2 SVGIG (reference sequence). This CDR3 contains 15 residues. Trimming cost V 5 bases and J 0 bases, with 14 bases left between them.

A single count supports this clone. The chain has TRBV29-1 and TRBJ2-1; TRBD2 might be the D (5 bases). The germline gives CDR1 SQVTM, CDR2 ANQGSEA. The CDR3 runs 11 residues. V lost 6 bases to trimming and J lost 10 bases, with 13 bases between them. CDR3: CSVILRGEQFF. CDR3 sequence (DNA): TGCAGCGTAATTTTGAGAGGGGAGCAGTTCTTC.

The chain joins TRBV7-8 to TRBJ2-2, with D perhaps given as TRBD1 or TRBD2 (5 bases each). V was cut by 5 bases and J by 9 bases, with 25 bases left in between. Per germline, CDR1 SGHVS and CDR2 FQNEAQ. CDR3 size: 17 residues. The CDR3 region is CASSKVGTGPAPRELFF. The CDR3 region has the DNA TGTGCCAGCAGCAAGGTCGGGACCGGGCCGGCTCCCCGGGAGCTGTTTTTT.

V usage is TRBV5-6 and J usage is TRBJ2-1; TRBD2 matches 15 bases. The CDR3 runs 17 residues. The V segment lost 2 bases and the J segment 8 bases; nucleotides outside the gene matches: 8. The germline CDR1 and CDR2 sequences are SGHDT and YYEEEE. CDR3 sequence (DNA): TGTGCCAGCAGCTTCTGGGGACTAGCGGGGGGAGTCGATGAGCAGTTCTTC. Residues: CASSFWGLAGGVDEQFF. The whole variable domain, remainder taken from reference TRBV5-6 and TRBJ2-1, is DAGVTQSPTHLIKTRGQQVTLRCSPKSGHDTVSWYQQALGQGPQFIFQYYEEEERQRGNFPDRFSGHQFPNYSSELNVNALLLGDSALYLCASSFWGLAGGVDEQFFGPGTRLTVL.

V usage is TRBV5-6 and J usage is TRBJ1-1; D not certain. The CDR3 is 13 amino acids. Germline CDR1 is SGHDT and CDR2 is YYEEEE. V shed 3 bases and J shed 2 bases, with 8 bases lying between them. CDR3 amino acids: CASSWSLNTEAFF. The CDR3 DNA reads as TGTGCCAGCAGCTGGTCGCTTAACACTGAAGCTTTCTTT.

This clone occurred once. The CDR3 loop reads CASSLDNNEQFF. CDR3 nucleotides: TGTGCCAGCAGCTTGGACAACAATGAGCAGTTCTTC. The chain joins TRBV5-4 to TRBJ2-1; D gene uncertain. The V and J ends lost 0 bases and 5 bases respectively, with 3 bases between them. CDR1 and CDR2 from the germline V gene are SGHNT and YYREEE (reference sequence). This CDR3 contains 12 residues.

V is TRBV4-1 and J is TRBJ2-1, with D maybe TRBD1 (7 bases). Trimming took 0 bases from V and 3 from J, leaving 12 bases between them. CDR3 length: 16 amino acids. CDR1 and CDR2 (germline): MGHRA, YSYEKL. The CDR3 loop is CASSQEWGDSYNEQFF. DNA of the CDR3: TGCGCCAGCAGCCAAGAATGGGGGGACAGCTACAATGAGCAGTTCTTC.

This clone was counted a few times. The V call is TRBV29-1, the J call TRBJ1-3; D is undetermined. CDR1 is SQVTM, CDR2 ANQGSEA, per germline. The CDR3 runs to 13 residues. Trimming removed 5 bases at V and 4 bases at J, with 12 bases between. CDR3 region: CSVRLNTGNTIYF. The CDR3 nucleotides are TGCAGCGTTAGGCTCAATACAGGAAACACCATATATTTT.

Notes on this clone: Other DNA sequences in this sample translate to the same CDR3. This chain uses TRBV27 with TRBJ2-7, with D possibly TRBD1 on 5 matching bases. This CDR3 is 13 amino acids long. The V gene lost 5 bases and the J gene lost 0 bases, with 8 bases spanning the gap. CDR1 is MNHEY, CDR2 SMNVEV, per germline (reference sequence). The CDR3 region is CASSLDSSYEQYF. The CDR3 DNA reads TGTGCCAGCAGTCTCGACAGCTCCTACGAGCAGTACTTC.

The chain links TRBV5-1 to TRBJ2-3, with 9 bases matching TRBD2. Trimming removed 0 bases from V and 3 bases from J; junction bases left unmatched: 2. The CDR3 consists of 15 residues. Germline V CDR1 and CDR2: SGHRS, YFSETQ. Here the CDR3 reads CASSLASGITDTQYF. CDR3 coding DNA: TGCGCCAGCAGCTTGGCTAGCGGGATTACAGATACGCAGTATTTT.

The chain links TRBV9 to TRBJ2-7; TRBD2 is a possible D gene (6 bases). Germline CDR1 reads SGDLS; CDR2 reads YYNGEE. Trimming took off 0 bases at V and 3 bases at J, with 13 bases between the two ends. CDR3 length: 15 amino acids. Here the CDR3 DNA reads TGTGCCAGCAGCGTAGCCGGGAGTGGCCACTACGAGCAGTACTTC. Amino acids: CASSVAGSGHYEQYF.

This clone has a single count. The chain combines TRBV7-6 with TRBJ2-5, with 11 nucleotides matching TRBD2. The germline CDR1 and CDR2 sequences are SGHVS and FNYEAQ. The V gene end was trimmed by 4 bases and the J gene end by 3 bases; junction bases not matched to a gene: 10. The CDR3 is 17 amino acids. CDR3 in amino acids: CASSSLPLAGGEETQYF. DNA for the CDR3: TGTGCCAGCAGCTCCCTCCCGCTAGCGGGAGGAGAAGAGACCCAGTACTTC.

CDR3 DNA: TGTGCCAGCGGAGACATCAGGAACACTGAAGCTTTCTTT. It specifies CASGDIRNTEAFF. The rearrangement uses TRBV2 and TRBJ1-1, with unresolved D. This CDR3 has 13 residues. Germline loops: CDR1 SNHLY, CDR2 FYNNEI. V gave up 8 bases and J gave up 1 base, with 11 bases separating them. Full variable domain (outside the CDR3, taken from reference TRBV2 and TRBJ1-1): EPEVTQTPSHQVTQMGQEVILRCVPISNHLYFYWYRQILGQKVEFLVSFYNNEISEKSEIFDDQFSVERPDGSNFTLKIRSTKLEDSAMYFCASGDIRNTEAFFGQGTRLTVV.

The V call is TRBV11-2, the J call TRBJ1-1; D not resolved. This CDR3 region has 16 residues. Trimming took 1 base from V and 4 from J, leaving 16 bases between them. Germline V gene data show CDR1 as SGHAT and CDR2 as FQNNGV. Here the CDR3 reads CASSLALRSGTTEAFF. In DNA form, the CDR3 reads TGTGCCAGCAGCTTAGCCCTAAGATCGGGCACCACTGAAGCTTTCTTT.

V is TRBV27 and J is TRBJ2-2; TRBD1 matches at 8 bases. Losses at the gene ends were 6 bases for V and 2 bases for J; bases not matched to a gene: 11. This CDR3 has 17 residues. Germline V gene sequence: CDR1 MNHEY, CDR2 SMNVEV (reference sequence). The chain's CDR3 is CASSRLTGGTNTGELFF. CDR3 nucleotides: TGTGCCAGCAGCCGACTCACAGGGGGGACCAACACCGGGGAGCTGTTTTTT.

This CDR3 reads CASSSYGQGGNTIYF. CDR3 DNA sequence: TGTGCCAGCAGCTCCTACGGACAGGGTGGGAACACCATATATTTT. The chain couples TRBV7-9 to TRBJ1-3, with 8 bases matching TRBD1. Germline lookup yields CDR1 SEHNR and CDR2 FQNEAQ (reference sequence). The CDR3 spans 15 residues. The junction had 9 bases not matched to a gene; V was cut back by 4 bases and J by 7 bases.

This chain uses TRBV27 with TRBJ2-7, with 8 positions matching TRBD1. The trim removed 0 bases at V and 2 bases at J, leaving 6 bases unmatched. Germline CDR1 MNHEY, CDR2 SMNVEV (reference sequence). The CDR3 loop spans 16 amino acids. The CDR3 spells CASSLSHGDRTYEQYF. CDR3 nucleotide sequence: TGTGCCAGCAGTTTATCGCATGGGGACAGGACCTACGAGCAGTACTTC.

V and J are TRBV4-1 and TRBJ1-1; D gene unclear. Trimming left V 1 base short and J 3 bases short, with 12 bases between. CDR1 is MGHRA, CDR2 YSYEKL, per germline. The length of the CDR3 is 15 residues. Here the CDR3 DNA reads TGCGCCAGCAGCCAAGTAGGTGTCGGAGACACTGAAGCTTTCTTT. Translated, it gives CASSQVGVGDTEAFF.

The CDR3 here is CASSLDVSLATDTQYF. The CDR3 DNA follows: TGTGCCAGCAGTTTGGACGTCTCCTTGGCCACAGATACGCAGTATTTT. The chain combines TRBV28 with TRBJ2-3; D gene unclear. The CDR3 totals 16 residues. V gave up 3 bases and J gave up 2 bases, with 15 bases separating them. Germline-derived CDR1 and CDR2 are MDHEN and SYDVKM.

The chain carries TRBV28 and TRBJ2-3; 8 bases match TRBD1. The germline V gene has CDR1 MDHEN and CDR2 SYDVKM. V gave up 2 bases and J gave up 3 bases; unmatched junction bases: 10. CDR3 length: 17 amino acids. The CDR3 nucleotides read TGTGCCAGCAGTTTAGACAGGGGTCCCCTCCCGACAGATACGCAGTATTTT. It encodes CASSLDRGPLPTDTQYF. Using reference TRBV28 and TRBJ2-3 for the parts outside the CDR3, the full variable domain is DVKVTQSSRYLVKRTGEKVFLECVQDMDHENMFWYRQDPGLGLRLIYFSYDVKMKEKGDIPEGYSVSREKKERFSLILESASTNQTSMYLCASSLDRGPLPTDTQYFGPGTRLTVL.

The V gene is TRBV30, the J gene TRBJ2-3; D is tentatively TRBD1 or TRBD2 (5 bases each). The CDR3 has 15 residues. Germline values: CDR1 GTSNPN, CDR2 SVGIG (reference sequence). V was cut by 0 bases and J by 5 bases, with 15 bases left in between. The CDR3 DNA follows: TGTGCCTGGAGTGTACTGGGGTTTGGGGGAGATACGCAGTATTTT. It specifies CAWSVLGFGGDTQYF.

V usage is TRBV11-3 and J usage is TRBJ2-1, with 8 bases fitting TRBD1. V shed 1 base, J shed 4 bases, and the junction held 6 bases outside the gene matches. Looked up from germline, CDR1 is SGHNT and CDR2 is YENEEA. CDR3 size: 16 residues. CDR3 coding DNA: TGTGCCAGCAGCTTAGGATTGGGACAGGAATACAATGAGCAGTTCTTC. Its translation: CASSLGLGQEYNEQFF.

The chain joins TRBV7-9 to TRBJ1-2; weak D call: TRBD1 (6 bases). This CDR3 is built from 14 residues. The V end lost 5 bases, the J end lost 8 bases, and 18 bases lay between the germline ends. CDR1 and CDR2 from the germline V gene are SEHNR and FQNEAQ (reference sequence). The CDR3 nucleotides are TGTGCCAGCAGCACCGCCCTGGGGGCAGAGGGCTACACCTTC. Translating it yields CASSTALGAEGYTF.

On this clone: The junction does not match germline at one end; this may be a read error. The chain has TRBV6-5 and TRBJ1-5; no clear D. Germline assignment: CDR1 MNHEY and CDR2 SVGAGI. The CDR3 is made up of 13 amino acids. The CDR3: CTSSYVSGQPQHF. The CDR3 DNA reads TGTACCAGCAGTTACGTGTCGGGACAGCCCCAGCATTTT.

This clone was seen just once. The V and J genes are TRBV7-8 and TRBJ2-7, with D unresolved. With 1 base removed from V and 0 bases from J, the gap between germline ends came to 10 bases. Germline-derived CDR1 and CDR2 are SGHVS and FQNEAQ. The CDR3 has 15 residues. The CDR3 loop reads CASSLDPVSSYEQYF. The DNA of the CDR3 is TGTGCCAGCAGCTTAGACCCAGTGAGCTCCTACGAGCAGTACTTC.

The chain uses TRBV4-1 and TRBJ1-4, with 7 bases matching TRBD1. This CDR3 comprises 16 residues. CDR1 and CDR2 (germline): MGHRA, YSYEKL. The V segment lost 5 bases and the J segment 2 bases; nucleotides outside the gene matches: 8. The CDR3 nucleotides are TGCGCCAGCAGCAACCACGACAGGGCCACTAATGAAAAACTGTTTTTT. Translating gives CASSNHDRATNEKLFF.

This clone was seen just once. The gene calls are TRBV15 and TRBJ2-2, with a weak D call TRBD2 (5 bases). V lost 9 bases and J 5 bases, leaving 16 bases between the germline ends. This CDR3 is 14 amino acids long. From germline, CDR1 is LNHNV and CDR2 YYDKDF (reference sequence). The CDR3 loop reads CATAETTRTGELFF. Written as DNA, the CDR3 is TGTGCCACAGCCGAGACTACCCGTACCGGGGAGCTGTTTTTT.

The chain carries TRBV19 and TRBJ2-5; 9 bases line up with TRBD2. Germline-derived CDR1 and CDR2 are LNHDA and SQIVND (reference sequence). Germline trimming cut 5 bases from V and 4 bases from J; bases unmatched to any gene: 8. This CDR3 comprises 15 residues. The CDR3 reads CASSVLAGTRETQYF. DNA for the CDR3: TGTGCCAGTAGTGTGCTAGCGGGAACGAGAGAGACCCAGTACTTC.

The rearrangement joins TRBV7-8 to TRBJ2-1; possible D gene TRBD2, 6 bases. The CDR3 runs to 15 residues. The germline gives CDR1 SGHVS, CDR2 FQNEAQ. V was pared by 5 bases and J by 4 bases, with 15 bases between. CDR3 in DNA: TGTGCCAGCAGCCCGTCTAGCGTAAAGTACAATGAGCAGTTCTTC. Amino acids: CASSPSSVKYNEQFF.